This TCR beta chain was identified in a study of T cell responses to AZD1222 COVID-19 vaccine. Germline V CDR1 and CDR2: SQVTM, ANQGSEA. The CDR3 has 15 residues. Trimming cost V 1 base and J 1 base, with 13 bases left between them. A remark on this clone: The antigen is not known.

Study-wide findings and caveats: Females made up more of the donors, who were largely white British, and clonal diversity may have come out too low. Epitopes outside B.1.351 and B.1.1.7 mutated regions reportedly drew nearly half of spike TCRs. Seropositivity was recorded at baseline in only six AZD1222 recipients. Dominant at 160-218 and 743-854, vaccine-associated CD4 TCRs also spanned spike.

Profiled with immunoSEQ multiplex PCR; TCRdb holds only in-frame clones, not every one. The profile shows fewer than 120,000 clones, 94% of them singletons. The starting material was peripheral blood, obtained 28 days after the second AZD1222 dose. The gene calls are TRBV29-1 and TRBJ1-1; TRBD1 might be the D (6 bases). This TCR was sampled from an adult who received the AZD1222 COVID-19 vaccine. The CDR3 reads CSVEGTAGANTEAFF. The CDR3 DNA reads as TGCAGCGTTGAAGGAACGGCAGGGGCGAACACTGAAGCTTTCTTT. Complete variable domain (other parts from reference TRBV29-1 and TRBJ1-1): SAVISQKPSRDICQRGTSLTIQCQVDSQVTMMFWYRQQPGQSLTLIATANQGSEATYESGFVIDKFPISRPNLTFSTLTVSNMSPEDSSIYLCSVEGTAGANTEAFFGQGTRLTVV.